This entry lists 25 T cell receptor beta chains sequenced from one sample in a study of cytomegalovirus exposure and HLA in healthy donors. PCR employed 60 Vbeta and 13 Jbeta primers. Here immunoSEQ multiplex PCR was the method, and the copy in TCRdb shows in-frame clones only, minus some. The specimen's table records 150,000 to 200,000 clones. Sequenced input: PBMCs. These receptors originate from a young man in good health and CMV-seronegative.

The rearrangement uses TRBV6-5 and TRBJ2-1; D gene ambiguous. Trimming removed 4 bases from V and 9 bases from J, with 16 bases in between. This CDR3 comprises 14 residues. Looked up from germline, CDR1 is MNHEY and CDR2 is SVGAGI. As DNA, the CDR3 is TGTGCCAGCAGTTCCCAAGTGGTGAGCCCTGAGCAGTTCTTC. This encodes CASSSQVVSPEQFF.

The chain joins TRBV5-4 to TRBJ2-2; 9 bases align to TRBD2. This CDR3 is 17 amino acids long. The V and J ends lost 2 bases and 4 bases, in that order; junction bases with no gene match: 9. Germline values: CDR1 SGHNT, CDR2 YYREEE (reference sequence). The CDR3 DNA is TGTGCCAGCAGCTTAGGCGGGAGGGGCTCCCCCACCGGGGAGCTGTTTTTT. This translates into CASSLGGRGSPTGELFF.

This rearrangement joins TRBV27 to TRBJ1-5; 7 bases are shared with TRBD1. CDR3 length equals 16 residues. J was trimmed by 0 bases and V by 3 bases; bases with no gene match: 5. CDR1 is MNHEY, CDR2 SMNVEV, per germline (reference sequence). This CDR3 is CASSLGQKYSNQPQHF. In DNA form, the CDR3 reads TGTGCCAGCAGTTTGGGACAGAAGTATAGCAATCAGCCCCAGCATTTT.

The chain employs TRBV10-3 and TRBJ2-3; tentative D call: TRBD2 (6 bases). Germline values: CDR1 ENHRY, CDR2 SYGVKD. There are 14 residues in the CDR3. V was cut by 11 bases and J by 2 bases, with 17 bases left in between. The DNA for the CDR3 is TGTGCCTCGACCGATCAGGGACTCACAGATACGCAGTATTTT. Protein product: CASTDQGLTDTQYF.

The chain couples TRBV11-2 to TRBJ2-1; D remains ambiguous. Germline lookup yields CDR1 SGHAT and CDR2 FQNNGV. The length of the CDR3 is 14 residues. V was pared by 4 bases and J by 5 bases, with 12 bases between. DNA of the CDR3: TGTGCCAGCAGCTCCCCCTTGGGCCACAATGAGCAGTTCTTC. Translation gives CASSSPLGHNEQFF. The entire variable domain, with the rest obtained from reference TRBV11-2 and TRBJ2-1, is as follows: EAGVAQSPRYKIIEKRQSVAFWCNPISGHATLYWYQQILGQGPKLLIQFQNNGVVDDSQLPKDRFSAERLKGVDSTLKIQPAKLEDSAVYLCASSSPLGHNEQFFGPGTRLTVL.

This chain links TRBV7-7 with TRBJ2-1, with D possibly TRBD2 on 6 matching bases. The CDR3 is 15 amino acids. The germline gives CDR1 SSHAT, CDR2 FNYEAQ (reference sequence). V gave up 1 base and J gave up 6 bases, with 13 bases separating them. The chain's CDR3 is CASSLVASALNEQFF. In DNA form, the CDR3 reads TGTGCCAGCAGCTTAGTGGCTAGCGCACTCAATGAGCAGTTCTTC.

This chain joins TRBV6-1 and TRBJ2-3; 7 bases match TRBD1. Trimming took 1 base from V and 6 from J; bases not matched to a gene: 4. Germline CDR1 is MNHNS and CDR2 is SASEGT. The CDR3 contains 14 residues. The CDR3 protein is CASSEGGGEDTQYF. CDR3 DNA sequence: TGTGCCAGCAGTGAAGGAGGGGGCGAGGATACGCAGTATTTT.

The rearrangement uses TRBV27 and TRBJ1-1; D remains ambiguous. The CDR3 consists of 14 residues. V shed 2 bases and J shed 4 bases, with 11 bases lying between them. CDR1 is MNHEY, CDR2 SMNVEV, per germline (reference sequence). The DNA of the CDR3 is TGTGCCAGCAGTTTACTGCAAGCTGCCACTGAAGCTTTCTTT. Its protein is CASSLLQAATEAFF.

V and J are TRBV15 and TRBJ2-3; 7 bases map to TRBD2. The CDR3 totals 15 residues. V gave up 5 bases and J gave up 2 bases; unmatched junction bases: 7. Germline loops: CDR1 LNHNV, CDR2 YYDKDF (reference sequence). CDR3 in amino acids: CATSGAGASTDTQYF. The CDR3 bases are TGTGCCACCAGCGGCGCGGGAGCCTCCACAGATACGCAGTATTTT. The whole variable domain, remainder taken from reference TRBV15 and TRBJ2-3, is DAMVIQNPRYQVTQFGKPVTLSCSQTLNHNVMYWYQQKSSQAPKLLFHYYDKDFNNEADTPDNFQSRRPNTSFCFLDIRSPGLGDTAMYLCATSGAGASTDTQYFGPGTRLTVL.

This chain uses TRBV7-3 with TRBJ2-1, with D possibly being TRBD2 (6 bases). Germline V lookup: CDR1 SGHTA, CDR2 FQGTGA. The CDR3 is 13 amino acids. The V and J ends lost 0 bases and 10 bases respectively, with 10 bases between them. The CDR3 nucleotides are TGTGCCAGCAGCTTAACGCGGAGGGAAGAGCAGTTCTTC. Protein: CASSLTRREEQFF.

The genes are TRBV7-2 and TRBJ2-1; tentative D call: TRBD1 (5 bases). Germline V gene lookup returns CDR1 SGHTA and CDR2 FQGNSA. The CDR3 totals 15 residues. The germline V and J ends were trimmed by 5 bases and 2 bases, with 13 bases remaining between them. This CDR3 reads CASSPRTYPYNEQFF. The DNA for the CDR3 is TGTGCCAGCAGCCCCCGGACATATCCCTACAATGAGCAGTTCTTC.

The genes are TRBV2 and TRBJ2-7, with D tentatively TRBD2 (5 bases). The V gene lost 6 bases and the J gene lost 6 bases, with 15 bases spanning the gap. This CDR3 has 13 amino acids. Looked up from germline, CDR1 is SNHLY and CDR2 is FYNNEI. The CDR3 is CASRTRVMGEQYF. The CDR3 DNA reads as TGTGCCAGCAGAACGAGGGTAATGGGCGAGCAGTACTTC.

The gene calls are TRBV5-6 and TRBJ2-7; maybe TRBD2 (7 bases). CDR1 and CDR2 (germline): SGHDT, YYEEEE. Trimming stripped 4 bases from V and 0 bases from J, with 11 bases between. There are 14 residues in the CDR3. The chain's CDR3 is CASSPGGHSYEQYF. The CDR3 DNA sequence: TGTGCCAGCAGCCCCGGGGGGCACTCCTACGAGCAGTACTTC.

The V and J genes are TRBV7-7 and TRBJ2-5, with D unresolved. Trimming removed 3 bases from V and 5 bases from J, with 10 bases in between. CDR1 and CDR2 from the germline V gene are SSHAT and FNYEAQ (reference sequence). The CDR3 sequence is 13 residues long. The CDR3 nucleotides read TGTGCCAGCAGCTTGCCCCCGGTGGAGACCCAGTACTTC. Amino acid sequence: CASSLPPVETQYF.

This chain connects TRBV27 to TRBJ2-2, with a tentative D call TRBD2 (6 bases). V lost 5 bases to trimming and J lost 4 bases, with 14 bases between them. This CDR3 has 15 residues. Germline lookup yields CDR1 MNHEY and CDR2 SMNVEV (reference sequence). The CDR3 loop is CASSPSVVPTGELFF. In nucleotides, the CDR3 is TGTGCCAGCAGTCCTAGCGTCGTACCCACCGGGGAGCTGTTTTTT.

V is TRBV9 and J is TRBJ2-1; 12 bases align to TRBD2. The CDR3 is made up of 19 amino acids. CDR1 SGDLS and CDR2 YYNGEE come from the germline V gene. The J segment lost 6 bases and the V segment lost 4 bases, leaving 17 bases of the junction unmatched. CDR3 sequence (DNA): TGTGCCAGCAGCAGCCCCAGGGGCCTACTAGCGGGAGGACCCAATGAGCAGTTCTTC. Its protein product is CASSSPRGLLAGGPNEQFF.

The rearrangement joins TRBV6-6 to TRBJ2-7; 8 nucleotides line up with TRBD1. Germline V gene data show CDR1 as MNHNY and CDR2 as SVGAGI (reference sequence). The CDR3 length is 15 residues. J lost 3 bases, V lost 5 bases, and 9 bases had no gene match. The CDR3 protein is CASSNDRGNIYEQYF. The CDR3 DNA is TGTGCCAGCAGTAACGACAGGGGAAATATCTACGAGCAGTACTTC.

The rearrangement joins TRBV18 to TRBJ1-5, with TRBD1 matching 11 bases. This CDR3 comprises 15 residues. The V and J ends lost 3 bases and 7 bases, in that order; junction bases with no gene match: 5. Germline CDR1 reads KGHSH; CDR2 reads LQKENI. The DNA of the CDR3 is TGTGCCAGCTCACCGGGACAGGGGGGTTGGCAGCCCCAGCATTTT. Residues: CASSPGQGGWQPQHF. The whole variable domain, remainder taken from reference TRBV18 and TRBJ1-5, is NAGVMQNPRHLVRRRGQEARLRCSPMKGHSHVYWYRQLPEEGLKFMVYLQKENIIDESGMPKERFSAEFPKEGPSILRIQQVVRGDSAAYFCASSPGQGGWQPQHFGDGTRLSIL.

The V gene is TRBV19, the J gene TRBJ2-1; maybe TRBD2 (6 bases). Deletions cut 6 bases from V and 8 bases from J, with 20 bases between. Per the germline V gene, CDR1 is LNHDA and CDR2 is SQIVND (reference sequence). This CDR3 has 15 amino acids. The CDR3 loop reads CASREPSVSRDEQFF. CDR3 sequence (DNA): TGTGCCAGTAGAGAGCCTAGCGTTTCCCGGGATGAGCAGTTCTTC.

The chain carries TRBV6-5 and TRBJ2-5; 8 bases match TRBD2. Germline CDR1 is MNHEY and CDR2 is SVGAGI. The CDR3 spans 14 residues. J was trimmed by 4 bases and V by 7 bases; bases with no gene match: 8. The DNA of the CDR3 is TGTGCCAGCACCGCCGGGGGGGCCCTAGAGACCCAGTACTTC. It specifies CASTAGGALETQYF.

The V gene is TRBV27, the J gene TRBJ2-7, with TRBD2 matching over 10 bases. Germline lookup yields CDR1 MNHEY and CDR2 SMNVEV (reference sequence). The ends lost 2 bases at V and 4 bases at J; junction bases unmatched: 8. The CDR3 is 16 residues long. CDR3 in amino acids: CASSLRWLAGAYEQYF. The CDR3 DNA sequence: TGTGCCAGCAGTTTAAGATGGCTAGCGGGAGCGTACGAGCAGTACTTC.

The CDR3, as DNA: TGTGCCAGCACCTTGGGGGGGCGTAGCAATCAGCCCCAGCATTTT. Residues: CASTLGGRSNQPQHF. The chain is built from TRBV7-2 and TRBJ1-5; tentatively, D is TRBD1 (6 bases). CDR1 is SGHTA and CDR2 is FQGNSA in the germline V gene. V was trimmed by 7 bases and J by 0 bases, leaving 13 bases between them. The CDR3 loop spans 15 amino acids.

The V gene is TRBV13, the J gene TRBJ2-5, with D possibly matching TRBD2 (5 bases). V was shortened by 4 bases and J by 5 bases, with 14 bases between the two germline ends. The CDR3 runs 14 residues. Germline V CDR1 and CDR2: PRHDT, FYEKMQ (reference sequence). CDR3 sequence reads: CASSSPGLKETQYF. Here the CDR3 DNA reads TGTGCCAGCAGCTCACCGGGATTAAAGGAGACCCAGTACTTC.

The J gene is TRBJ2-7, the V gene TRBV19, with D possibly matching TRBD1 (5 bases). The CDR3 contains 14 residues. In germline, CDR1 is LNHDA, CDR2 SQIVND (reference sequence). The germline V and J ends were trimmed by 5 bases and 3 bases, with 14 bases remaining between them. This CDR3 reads CASSLGHLHYEQYF. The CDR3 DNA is TGTGCCAGTAGTCTCGGACACCTACACTACGAGCAGTACTTC.

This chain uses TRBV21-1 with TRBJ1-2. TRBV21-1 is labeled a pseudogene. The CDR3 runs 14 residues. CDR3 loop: CASSKNRVLWGYTF. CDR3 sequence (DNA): TGTGCCAGCAGCAAAAATCGGGTGCTCTGGGGCTACACCTTC.